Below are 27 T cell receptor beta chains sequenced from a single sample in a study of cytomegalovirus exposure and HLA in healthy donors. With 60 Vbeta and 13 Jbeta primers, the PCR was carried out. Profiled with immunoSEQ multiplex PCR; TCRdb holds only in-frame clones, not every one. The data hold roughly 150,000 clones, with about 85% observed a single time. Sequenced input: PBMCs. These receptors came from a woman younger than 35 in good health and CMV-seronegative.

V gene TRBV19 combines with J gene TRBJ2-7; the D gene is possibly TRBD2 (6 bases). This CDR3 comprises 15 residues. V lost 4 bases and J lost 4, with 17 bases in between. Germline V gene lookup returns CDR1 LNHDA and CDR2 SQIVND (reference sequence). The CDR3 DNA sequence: TGTGCCAGTAGTAGCCTTTCCGGGGGAAATTACGAGCAGTACTTC. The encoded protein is CASSSLSGGNYEQYF.

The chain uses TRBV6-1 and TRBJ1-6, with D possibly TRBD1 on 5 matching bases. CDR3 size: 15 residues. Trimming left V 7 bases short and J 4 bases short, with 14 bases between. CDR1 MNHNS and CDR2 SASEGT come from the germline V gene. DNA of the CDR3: TGTGCCAGCACAGAGGCGGGACCTTATAATTCACCCCTCCACTTT. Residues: CASTEAGPYNSPLHF.

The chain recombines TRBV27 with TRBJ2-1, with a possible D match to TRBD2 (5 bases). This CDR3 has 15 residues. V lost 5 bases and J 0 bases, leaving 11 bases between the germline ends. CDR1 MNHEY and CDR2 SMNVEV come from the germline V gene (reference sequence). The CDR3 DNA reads TGTGCCAGCAGTAAGATCACTAGCTCCTACAATGAGCAGTTCTTC. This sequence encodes CASSKITSSYNEQFF.

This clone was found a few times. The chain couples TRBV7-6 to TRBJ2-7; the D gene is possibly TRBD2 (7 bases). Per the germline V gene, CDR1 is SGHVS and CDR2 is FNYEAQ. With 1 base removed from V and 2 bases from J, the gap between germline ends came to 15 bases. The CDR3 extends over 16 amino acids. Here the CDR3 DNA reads TGTGCCAGCAGCTTAGGGGGGGGCAGGGTACCCTACGAGCAGTACTTC. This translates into CASSLGGGRVPYEQYF.

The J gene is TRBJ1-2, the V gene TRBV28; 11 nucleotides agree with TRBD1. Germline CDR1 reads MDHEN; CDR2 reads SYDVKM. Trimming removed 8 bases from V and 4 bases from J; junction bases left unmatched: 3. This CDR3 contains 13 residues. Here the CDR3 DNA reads TGTGCCAGCCGGGGACAGGGGGGCTATGGCTACACCTTC. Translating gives CASRGQGGYGYTF.

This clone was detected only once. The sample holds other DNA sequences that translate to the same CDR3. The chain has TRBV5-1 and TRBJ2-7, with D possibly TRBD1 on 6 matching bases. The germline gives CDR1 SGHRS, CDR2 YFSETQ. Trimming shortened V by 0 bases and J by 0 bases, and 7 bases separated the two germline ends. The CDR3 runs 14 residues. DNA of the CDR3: TGCGCCAGCAGCTTGGTGGGGGCCTCCTACGAGCAGTACTTC. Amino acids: CASSLVGASYEQYF.

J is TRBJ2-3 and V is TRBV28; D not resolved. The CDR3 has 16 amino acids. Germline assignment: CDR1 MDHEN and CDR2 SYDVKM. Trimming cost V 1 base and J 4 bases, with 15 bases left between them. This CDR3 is CASSLLQVLPPDTQYF. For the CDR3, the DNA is TGTGCCAGCAGTTTATTGCAGGTCCTCCCACCAGATACGCAGTATTTT.

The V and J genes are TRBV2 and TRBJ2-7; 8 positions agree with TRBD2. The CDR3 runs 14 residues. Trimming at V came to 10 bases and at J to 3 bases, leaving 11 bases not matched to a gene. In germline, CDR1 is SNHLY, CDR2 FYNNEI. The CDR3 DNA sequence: TGTGCCATTCCGCGGGCGGGGGGCCTCTACGAGCAGTACTTC. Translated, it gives CAIPRAGGLYEQYF.

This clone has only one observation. CDR3 coding DNA: TGTGCCAGCAGTGAAGCGCGAGGTAAAGAGACCCAGTACTTC. Translation gives CASSEARGKETQYF. The rearrangement joins TRBV2 to TRBJ2-5; D remains ambiguous. V gave up 0 bases and J gave up 3 bases, with 8 bases separating them. Germline CDR1 SNHLY, CDR2 FYNNEI. The CDR3 is made up of 14 amino acids.

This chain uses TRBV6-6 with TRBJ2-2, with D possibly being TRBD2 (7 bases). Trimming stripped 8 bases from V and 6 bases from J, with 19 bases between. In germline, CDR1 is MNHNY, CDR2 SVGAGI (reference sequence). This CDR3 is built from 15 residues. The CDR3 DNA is TGTGCCAGCTTTCTTAGGGGGGGTTACGCCGGGGAGCTGTTTTTT. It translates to CASFLRGGYAGELFF.

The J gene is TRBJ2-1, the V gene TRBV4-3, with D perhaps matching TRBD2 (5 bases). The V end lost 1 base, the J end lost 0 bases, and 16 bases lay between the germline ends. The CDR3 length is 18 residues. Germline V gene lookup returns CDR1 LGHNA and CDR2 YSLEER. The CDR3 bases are TGCGCCAGCAGCCAAGGATTCGGCGGGTCCGGCTCCTACAATGAGCAGTTCTTC. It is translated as CASSQGFGGSGSYNEQFF.

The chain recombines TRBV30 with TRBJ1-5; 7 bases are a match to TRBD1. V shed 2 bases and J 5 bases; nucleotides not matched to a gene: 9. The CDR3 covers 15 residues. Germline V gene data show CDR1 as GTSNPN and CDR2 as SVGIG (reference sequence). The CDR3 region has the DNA TGTGCCTGGAGTACCCGGGACAGCCTACATCAGCCCCAGCATTTT. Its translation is CAWSTRDSLHQPQHF.

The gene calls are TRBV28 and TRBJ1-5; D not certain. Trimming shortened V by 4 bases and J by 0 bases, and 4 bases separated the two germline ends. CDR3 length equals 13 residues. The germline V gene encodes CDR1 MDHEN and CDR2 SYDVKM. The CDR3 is CASSSYSNQPQHF. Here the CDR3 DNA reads TGTGCCAGCAGTTCTTATAGCAATCAGCCCCAGCATTTT.

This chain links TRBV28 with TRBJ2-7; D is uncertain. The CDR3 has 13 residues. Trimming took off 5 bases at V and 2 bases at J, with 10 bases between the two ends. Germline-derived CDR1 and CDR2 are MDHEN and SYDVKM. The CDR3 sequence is CASSPEAAYEQYF. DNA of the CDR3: TGTGCCAGCAGTCCCGAGGCGGCCTACGAGCAGTACTTC.

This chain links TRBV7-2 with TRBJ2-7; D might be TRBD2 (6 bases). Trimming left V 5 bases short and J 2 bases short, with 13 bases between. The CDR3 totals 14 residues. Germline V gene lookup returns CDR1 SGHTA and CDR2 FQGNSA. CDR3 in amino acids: CASSPGLRAYEQYF. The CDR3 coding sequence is TGTGCCAGCAGCCCAGGACTACGGGCCTACGAGCAGTACTTC.

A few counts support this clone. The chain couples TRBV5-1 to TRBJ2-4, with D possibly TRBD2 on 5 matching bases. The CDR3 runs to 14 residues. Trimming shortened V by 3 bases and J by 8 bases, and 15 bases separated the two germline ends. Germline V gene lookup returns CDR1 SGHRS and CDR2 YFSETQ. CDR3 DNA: TGCGCCAGCAGCTCCTTCCCGGGGAGCGACATTCAGTACTTC. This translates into CASSSFPGSDIQYF.

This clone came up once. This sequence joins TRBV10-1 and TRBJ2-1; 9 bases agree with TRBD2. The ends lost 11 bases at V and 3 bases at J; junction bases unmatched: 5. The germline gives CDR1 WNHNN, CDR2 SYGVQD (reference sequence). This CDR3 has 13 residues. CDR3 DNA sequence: TGCGCCTCCGCAGCGGGGGGCTACAATGAGCAGTTCTTC. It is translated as CASAAGGYNEQFF.

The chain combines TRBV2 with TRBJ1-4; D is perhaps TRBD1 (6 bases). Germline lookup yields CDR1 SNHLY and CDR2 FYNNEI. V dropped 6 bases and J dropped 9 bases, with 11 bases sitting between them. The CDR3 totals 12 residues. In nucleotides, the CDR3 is TGTGCCAGCAGGTTACAGGGCCAAAAACTGTTTTTT. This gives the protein CASRLQGQKLFF.

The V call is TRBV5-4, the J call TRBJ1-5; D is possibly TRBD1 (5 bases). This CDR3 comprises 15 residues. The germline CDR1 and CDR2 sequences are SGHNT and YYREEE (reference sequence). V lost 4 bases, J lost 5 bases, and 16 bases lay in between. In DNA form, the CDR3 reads TGTGCCAGCAGCCCGGGTGGGGCGACAGATCAGCCCCAGCATTTT. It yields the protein CASSPGGATDQPQHF.

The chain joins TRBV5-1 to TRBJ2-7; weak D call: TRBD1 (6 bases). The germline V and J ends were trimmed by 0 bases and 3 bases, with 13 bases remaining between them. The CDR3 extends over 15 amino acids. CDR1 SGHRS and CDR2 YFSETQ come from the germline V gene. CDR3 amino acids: CASSLGQQGYYEQYF. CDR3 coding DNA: TGCGCCAGCAGCTTGGGCCAACAGGGTTACTACGAGCAGTACTTC.

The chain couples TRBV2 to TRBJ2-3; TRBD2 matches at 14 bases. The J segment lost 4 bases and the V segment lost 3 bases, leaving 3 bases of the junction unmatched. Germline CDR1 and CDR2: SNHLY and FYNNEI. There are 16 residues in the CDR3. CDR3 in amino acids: CASSESTSGGADTQYF. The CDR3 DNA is TGTGCCAGCAGTGAGTCGACTAGCGGGGGGGCAGATACGCAGTATTTT. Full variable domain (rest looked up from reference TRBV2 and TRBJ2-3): EPEVTQTPSHQVTQMGQEVILRCVPISNHLYFYWYRQILGQKVEFLVSFYNNEISEKSEIFDDQFSVERPDGSNFTLKIRSTKLEDSAMYFCASSESTSGGADTQYFGPGTRLTVL.

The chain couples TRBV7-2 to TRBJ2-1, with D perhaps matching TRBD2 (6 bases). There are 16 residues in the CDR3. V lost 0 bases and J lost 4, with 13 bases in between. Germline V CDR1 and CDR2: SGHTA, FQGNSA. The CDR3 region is CASSLAGRGLYNEQFF. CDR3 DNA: TGTGCCAGCAGCTTAGCAGGGCGGGGCCTATACAATGAGCAGTTCTTC. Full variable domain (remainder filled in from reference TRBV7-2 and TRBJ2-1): GAGVSQSPSNKVTEKGKDVELRCDPISGHTALYWYRQSLGQGLEFLIYFQGNSAPDKSGLPSDRFSAERTGGSVSTLTIQRTQQEDSAVYLCASSLAGRGLYNEQFFGPGTRLTVL.

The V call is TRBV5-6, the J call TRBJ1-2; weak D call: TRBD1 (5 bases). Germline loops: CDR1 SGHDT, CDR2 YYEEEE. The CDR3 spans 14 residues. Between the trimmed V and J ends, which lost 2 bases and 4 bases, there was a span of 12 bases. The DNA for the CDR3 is TGTGCCAGCAGCTTCCTGGGACTGGGCTATGGCTACACCTTC. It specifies CASSFLGLGYGYTF.

CDR3 sequence: CASSLGADNTEAFF. CDR3 bases: TGCGCCAGCAGCCTAGGGGCAGACAACACTGAAGCTTTCTTT. This sequence joins TRBV4-3 and TRBJ1-1; possibly TRBD1 for D (5 bases). Per the germline V gene, CDR1 is LGHNA and CDR2 is YSLEER. V was cut by 4 bases and J by 2 bases, with 11 bases left in between. The CDR3 contains 14 residues.

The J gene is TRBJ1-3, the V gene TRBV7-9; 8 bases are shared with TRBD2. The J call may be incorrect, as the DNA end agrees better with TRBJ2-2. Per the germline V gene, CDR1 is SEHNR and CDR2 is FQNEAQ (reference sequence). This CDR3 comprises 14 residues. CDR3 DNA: TGTGCCAGCAGACCGCGGGGGGTCTCCGGGGAGCTGTTTTTT. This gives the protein CASRPRGVSGELFF.

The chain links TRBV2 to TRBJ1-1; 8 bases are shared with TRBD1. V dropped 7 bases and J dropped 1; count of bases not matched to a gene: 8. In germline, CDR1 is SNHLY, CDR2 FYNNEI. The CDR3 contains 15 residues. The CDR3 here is CASNLQGAENTEAFF. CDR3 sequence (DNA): TGTGCCAGCAACTTGCAGGGGGCCGAGAACACTGAAGCTTTCTTT.

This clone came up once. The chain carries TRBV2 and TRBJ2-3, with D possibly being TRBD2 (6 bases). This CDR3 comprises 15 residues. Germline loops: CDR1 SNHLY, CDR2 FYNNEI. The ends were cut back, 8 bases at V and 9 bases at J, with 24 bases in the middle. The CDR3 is CASSGGSGPSRTQYF. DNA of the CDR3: TGTGCCAGCTCTGGAGGGAGCGGCCCCTCACGCACGCAGTATTTT.